One sample yielded the 9 T cell receptor beta chains listed below, sequenced in a study of CD8 T cells in Susac syndrome. RNA was extracted with the RNeasy kit, and a quantity of roughly 0.5 to 1 ug was reverse transcribed using random hexamers. TCRdb processed the immunoSEQ multiplex PCR reads anew with MiXCR; each CDR3 protein has one entry. The profile shows some 150,000 distinct CDR3 sequences, approximately 94% of them singletons. Sequencing was carried out using CD8+ T cells from PBMCs. These receptors were collected from a human donor with multiple sclerosis.

The CDR3, as DNA: TGTGCCAGCATCCTGCTCCAGGGGATTAGCGACTCTGGGGCCAACGTCCTGACTTTC. Protein product: CASILLQGISDSGANVLTF. The J gene is TRBJ2-6, the V gene TRBV2, with a possible D match to TRBD1 (6 bases). Trimming stripped 7 bases from V and 0 bases from J, with 22 bases between. This CDR3 comprises 19 residues. CDR1 is SNHLY and CDR2 is FYNNEI in the germline V gene.

The chain carries TRBV4-3 and TRBJ2-2, with D perhaps TRBD2 (5 bases). The CDR3 contains 14 residues. Trimming stripped 4 bases from V and 5 bases from J, with 11 bases between. Germline assignment: CDR1 LGHNA and CDR2 YSLEER. The CDR3 DNA sequence: TGCGCCAGCAGCCCCTTTCCGGGAACCGGGGAGCTGTTTTTT. Its protein is CASSPFPGTGELFF.

CDR3 DNA sequence: TGTGCCAGCAGCCCCGGCCAGGGCTTATCCCCTTACGAGCAGTACTTC. Amino acid sequence: CASSPGQGLSPYEQYF. The chain recombines TRBV13 with TRBJ2-7; weak D call: TRBD1 (5 bases). CDR1 is PRHDT, CDR2 FYEKMQ, per germline (reference sequence). This CDR3 contains 16 residues. V was trimmed by 5 bases and J by 4 bases, leaving 21 bases between them.

The chain has TRBV29-1 and TRBJ2-5, with 7 bases aligning to TRBD1. V lost 6 bases, J lost 1 base, and 20 bases stayed unmatched. CDR3 length: 18 amino acids. Looked up from germline, CDR1 is SQVTM and CDR2 is ANQGSEA. The CDR3 bases are TGCAGCGTCACTTTAGGGGGCCGAGACATCCAAGCCCAAGAGACCCAGTACTTC. Protein sequence: CSVTLGGRDIQAQETQYF.

The chain joins TRBV6-5 to TRBJ2-3, with TRBD1 as a possible D gene (5 bases). The germline CDR1 and CDR2 sequences are MNHEY and SVGAGI. This CDR3 contains 15 residues. The V end was cut by 0 bases, the J end by 6 bases, with 13 bases between. The CDR3 loop is CASSYSSRGADTQYF. CDR3 nucleotide sequence: TGTGCCAGCAGTTACTCGTCAAGGGGTGCGGATACGCAGTATTTT.

The rearrangement joins TRBV12-3 or TRBV12-4 to TRBJ1-5, with no clear D. This CDR3 region has 14 residues. V gave up 6 bases and J gave up 5 bases, with 14 bases separating them. In DNA, the CDR3 is TGTGCCAGCAGACTGGCCCACCCTGATCAGCCCCAGCATTTT. It is translated as CASRLAHPDQPQHF.

The genes are TRBV5-6 and TRBJ2-4; possibly TRBD2 for D (6 bases). The germline V gene has CDR1 SGHDT and CDR2 YYEEEE. The V and J ends lost 3 bases and 0 bases respectively, with 7 bases between them. The CDR3 extends over 14 amino acids. The CDR3 protein is CASSSGLAKNIQYF. CDR3 sequence (DNA): TGTGCCAGCAGCTCGGGACTAGCCAAAAACATTCAGTACTTC.

This clonotype appeared a single time. In DNA form, the CDR3 reads TGTGCCACCAGCAGAGAATTCGCAGGAGGTTATGGCTACACCTTC. Translation: CATSREFAGGYGYTF. This rearrangement joins TRBV15 to TRBJ1-2; unclear D gene. V was trimmed by 0 bases and J by 5 bases, leaving 13 bases between them. The CDR3 has 15 residues. Germline loops: CDR1 LNHNV, CDR2 YYDKDF (reference sequence).

The gene calls are TRBV20-1 and TRBJ2-3; no clear D. The V end was cut by 5 bases, the J end by 4 bases, with 10 bases between. CDR3 size: 12 residues. Germline assignment: CDR1 DFQATT and CDR2 SNEGSKA (reference sequence). The CDR3 loop reads CSAGQGSDTQYF. DNA of the CDR3: TGCAGTGCTGGCCAAGGGTCAGATACGCAGTATTTT.